This T cell receptor (beta chain) was recorded in a study of blood T cell repertoires in COVID-19. Study information: PBMCs, B-cell-depleted T cells, or T cells were the source of the cDNA or gDNA that made up the material.

CDR1 and CDR2 (germline): SGHTA, FQGNSA. CDR3 length equals 15 residues. The J segment lost 4 bases and the V segment lost 1 base, leaving 4 bases of the junction unmatched. Individuals drawn from 24 US areas were about 18 to 90 years old. Profiled with immunoSEQ multiplex PCR; TCRdb holds only in-frame clones, not every one. Of about 330,000 clones listed, more than 70% are singletons. The sample was PBMCs or T cells enriched from blood (not recorded which). The chain joins TRBV7-2 to TRBJ1-2; TRBD1 matches at 9 bases. This receptor was identified in a woman aged 25 to 39 who had recovered from COVID-19. For the CDR3, the DNA is TGTGCCAGCAGCTTAGGGGGACAGGGCTTCTATGGCTACACCTTC. It translates to CASSLGGQGFYGYTF.